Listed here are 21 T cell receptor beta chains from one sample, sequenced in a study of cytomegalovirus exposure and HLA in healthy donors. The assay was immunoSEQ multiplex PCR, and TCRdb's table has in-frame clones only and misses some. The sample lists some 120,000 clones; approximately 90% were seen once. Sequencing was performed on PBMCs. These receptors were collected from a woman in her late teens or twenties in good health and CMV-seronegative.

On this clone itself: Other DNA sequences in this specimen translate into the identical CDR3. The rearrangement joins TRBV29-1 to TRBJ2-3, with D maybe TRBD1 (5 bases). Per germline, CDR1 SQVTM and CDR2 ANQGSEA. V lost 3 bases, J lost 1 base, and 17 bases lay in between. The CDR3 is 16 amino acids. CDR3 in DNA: TGCAGCGTTGAGGATTCATGGGGCAGGGGCACAGATACGCAGTATTTT. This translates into CSVEDSWGRGTDTQYF.

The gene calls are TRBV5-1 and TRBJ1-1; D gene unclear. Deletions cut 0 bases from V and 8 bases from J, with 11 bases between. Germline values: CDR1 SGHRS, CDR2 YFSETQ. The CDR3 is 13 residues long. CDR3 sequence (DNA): TGCGCCAGCAGCTTGGAGGCCGGCAGGGAAGCTTTCTTT. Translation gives CASSLEAGREAFF. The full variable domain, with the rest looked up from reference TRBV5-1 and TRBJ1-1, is KAGVTQTPRYLIKTRGQQVTLSCSPISGHRSVSWYQQTPGQGLQFLFEYFSETQRNKGNFPGRFSGRQFSNSRSEMNVSTLELGDSALYLCASSLEAGREAFFGQGTRLTVV.

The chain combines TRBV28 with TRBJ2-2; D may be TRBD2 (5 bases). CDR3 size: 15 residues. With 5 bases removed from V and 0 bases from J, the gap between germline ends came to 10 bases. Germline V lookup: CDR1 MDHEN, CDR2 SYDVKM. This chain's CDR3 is CASSRTGTNTGELFF. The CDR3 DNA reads TGTGCCAGCAGTAGAACGGGGACGAACACCGGGGAGCTGTTTTTT.

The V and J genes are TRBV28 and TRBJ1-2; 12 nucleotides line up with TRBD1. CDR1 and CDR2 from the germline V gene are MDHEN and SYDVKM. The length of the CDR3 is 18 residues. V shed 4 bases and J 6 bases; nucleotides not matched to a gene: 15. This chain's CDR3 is CASSSSGTGGILWNGYTF. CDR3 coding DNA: TGTGCCAGCAGTTCCTCCGGGACAGGGGGCATTTTGTGGAATGGCTACACCTTC.

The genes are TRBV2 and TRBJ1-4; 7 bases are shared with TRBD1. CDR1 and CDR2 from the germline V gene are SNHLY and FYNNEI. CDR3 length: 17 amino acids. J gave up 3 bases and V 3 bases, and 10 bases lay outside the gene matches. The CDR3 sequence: CASSEFGQAPANEKLFF. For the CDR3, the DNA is TGTGCCAGCAGTGAGTTTGGACAGGCGCCAGCTAATGAAAAACTGTTTTTT.

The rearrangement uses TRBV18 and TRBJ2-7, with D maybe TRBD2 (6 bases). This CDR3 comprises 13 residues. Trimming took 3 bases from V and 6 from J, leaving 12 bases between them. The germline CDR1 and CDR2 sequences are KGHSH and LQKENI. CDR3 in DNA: TGTGCCAGCTCACCGTCTCTGGGAGGCGAGCAGTACTTC. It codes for CASSPSLGGEQYF. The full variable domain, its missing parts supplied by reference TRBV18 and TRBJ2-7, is NAGVMQNPRHLVRRRGQEARLRCSPMKGHSHVYWYRQLPEEGLKFMVYLQKENIIDESGMPKERFSAEFPKEGPSILRIQQVVRGDSAAYFCASSPSLGGEQYFGPGTRLTVT.

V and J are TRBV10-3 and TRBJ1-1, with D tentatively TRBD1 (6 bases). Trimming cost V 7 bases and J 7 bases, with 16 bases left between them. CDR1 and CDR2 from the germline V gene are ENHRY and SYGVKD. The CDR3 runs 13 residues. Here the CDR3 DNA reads TGTGCCATCAACGGGGACACAACACATGAAGCTTTCTTT. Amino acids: CAINGDTTHEAFF.

Here the CDR3 DNA reads TGTGCCAGCAGCGCCGATACAGGGCGCACTGAAGCTTTCTTT. As protein: CASSADTGRTEAFF. This chain links TRBV9 with TRBJ1-1, with TRBD1 as a possible D gene (6 bases). The CDR3 runs to 14 residues. V was cut by 3 bases and J by 4 bases, with 13 bases left in between. Germline V gene data show CDR1 as SGDLS and CDR2 as YYNGEE.

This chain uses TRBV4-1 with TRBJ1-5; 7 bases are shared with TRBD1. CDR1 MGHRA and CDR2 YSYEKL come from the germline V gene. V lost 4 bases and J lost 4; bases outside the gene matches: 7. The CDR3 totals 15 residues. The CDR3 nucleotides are TGCGCCAGCAGCCCAATGGGACAGACAAATCAGCCCCAGCATTTT. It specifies CASSPMGQTNQPQHF.

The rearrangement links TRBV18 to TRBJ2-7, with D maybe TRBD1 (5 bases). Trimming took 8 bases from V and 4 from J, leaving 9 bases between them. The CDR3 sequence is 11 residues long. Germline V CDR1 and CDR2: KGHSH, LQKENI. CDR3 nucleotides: TGTGCCAGCGCTCAGGGATACGAGCAGTACTTC. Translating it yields CASAQGYEQYF.

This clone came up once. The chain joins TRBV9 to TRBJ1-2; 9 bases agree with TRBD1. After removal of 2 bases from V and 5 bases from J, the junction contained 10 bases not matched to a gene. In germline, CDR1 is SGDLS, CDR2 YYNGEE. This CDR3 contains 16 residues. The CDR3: CASSVPKQGADYGYTF. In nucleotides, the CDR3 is TGTGCCAGCAGCGTTCCTAAACAGGGGGCGGATTATGGCTACACCTTC.

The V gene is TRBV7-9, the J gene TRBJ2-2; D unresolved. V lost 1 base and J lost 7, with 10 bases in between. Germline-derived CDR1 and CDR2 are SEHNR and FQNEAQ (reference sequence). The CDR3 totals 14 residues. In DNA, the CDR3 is TGTGCCAGCAGCTTAGGGCCGGGTGGCGGGGAGCTGTTTTTT. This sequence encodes CASSLGPGGGELFF.

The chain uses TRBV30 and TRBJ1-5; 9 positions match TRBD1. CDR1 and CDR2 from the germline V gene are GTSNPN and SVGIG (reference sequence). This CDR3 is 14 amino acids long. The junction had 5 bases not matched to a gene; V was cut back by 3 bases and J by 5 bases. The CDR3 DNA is TGTGCCTGGAGCGAACAGGGGGCGCATCAGCCCCAGCATTTT. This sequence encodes CAWSEQGAHQPQHF.

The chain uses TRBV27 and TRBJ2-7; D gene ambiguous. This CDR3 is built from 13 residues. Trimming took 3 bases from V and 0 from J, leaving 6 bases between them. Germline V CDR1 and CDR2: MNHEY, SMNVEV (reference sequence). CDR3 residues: CASSFRSSYEQYF. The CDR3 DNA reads TGTGCCAGCAGTTTCCGGAGCTCCTACGAGCAGTACTTC.

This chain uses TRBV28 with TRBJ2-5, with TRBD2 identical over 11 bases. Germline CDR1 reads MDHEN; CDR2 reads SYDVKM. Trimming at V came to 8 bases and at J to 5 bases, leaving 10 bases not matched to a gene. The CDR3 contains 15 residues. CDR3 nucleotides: TGTGCCAGCCGAATCATAGCGGGAGGGCGTGAGACCCAGTACTTC. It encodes CASRIIAGGRETQYF.

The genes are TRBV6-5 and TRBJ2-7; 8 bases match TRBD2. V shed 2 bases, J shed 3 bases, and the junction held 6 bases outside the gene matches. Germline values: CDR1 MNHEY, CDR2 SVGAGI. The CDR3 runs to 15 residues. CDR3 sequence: CASSYPAGGIYEQYF. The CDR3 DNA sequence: TGTGCCAGCAGTTACCCGGCGGGGGGAATCTACGAGCAGTACTTC.

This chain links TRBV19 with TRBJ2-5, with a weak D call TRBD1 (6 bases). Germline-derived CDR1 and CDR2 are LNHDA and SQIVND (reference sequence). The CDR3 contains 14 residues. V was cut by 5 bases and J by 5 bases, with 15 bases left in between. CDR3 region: CASSPNREGETQYF. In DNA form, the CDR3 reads TGTGCCAGTAGTCCGAACAGGGAAGGGGAGACCCAGTACTTC.

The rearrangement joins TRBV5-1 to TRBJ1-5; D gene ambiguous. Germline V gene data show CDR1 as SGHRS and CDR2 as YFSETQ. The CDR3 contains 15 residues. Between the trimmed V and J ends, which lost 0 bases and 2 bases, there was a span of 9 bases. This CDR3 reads CASSLGPVGNQPQHF. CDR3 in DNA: TGCGCCAGCAGCTTGGGCCCAGTGGGCAATCAGCCCCAGCATTTT.

The CDR3 DNA reads TGCAGCGTTGGCGCTCTAGCGGGGGGATACAATGAGCAGTTCTTC. Protein: CSVGALAGGYNEQFF. The chain joins TRBV29-1 to TRBJ2-1; 11 bases map to TRBD2. The V and J ends lost 4 bases and 4 bases, in that order; junction bases with no gene match: 6. The CDR3 extends over 15 amino acids. Germline V gene data show CDR1 as SQVTM and CDR2 as ANQGSEA.

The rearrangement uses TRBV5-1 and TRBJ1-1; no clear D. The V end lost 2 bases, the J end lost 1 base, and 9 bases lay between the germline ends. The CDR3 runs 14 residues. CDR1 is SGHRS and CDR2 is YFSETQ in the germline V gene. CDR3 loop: CASSFSERNTEAFF. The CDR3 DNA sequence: TGCGCCAGCAGCTTTTCGGAGAGGAACACTGAAGCTTTCTTT.

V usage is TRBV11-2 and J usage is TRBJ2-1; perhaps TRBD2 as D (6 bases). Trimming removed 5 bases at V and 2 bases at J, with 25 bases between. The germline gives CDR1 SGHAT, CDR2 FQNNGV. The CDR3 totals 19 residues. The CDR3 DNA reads TGTGCCAGCAGCCGGACGTTGTTGTTCGGGAGCCAAACCTACAATGAGCAGTTCTTC. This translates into CASSRTLLFGSQTYNEQFF. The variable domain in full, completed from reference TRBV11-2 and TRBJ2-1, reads EAGVAQSPRYKIIEKRQSVAFWCNPISGHATLYWYQQILGQGPKLLIQFQNNGVVDDSQLPKDRFSAERLKGVDSTLKIQPAKLEDSAVYLCASSRTLLFGSQTYNEQFFGPGTRLTVL.